The 3 T cell receptor beta chains below come from one sample, sequenced in a study of CD8+CD57+ T cells in acquired aplastic anemia. Investigators profiled TCR beta VDJ and CDR3 from genomic DNA template. TCRdb reprocessed the reads via MiXCR and lists one record per CDR3 protein. Of hundreds of thousands of distinct CDR3 sequences in the sample, about 70% were seen once. Sequenced sample: sorted CD4+, CD8+, or CD8+CD57+ T cells (not recorded which) from PBMCs. The receptors shown here come from a human donor in good health, serving as a control.

This clonotype has a handful of counts. The chain links TRBV7-9 to TRBJ1-6; D is unresolved. Trimming shortened V by 3 bases and J by 5 bases, and 11 bases separated the two germline ends. The CDR3 contains 15 residues. The germline V gene encodes CDR1 SEHNR and CDR2 FQNEAQ (reference sequence). The CDR3 region has the DNA TGTGCCAGCAGCTTTGAGGGCCTCAATAATTCACCCCTCCACTTT. This gives the protein CASSFEGLNNSPLHF.

V is TRBV19 and J is TRBJ1-1; no definite D call. Deletions cut 7 bases from V and 4 bases from J, with 10 bases between. The CDR3 length is 12 residues. CDR1 and CDR2 from the germline V gene are LNHDA and SQIVND (reference sequence). CDR3 sequence: CASINPSTEAFF. CDR3 sequence (DNA): TGTGCCAGTATAAATCCCTCCACTGAAGCTTTCTTT.

This clonotype was observed once. The chain joins TRBV9 to TRBJ2-5; D may match TRBD1 or TRBD2 (5 bases each). The CDR3 has 17 residues. Germline CDR1 SGDLS, CDR2 YYNGEE. Trimming took 0 bases from V and 5 from J, leaving 20 bases between them. CDR3 bases: TGTGCCAGCAGCGTAGCAGGGAGCAACGAGCAGAGGGAGACCCAGTACTTC. It yields the protein CASSVAGSNEQRETQYF.